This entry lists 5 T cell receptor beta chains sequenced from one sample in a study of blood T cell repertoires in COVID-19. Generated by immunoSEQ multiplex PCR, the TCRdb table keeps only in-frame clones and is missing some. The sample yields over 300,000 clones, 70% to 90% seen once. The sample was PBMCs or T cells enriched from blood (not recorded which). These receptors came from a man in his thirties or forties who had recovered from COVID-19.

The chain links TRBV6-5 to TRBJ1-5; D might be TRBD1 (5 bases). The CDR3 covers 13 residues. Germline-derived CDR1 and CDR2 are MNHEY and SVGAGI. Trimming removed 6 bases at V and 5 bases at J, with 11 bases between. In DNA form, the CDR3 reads TGTGCCAGCAGCAGACAGCCCCATCAGCCCCAGCATTTT. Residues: CASSRQPHQPQHF.

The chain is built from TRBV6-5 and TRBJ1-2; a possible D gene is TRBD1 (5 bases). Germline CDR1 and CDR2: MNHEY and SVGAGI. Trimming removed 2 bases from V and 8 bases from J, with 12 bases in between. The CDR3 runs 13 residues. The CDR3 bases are TGTGCCAGCAGTTACACCGCAGGGTACGGCTACACCTTC. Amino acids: CASSYTAGYGYTF.

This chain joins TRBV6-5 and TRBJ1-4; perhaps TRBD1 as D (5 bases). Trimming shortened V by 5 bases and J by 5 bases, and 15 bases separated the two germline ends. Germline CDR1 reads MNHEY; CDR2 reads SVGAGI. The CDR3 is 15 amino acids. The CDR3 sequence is CASSPNRNGNEKLFF. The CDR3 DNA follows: TGTGCCAGCAGTCCAAACAGGAACGGGAATGAAAAACTGTTTTTT.

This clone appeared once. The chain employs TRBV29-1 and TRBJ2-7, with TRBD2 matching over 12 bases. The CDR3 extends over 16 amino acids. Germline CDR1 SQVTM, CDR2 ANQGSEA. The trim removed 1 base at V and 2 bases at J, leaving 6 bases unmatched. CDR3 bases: TGCAGCGTTGAAGGACTAGCGGGGGAGTCACCCTACGAGCAGTACTTC. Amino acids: CSVEGLAGESPYEQYF.

CDR3 amino acids: CAAIAPHRGNTEAFF. Written as DNA, the CDR3 is TGTGCCGCGATTGCCCCCCACAGGGGGAACACTGAAGCTTTCTTT. The chain couples TRBV30 to TRBJ1-1; 7 bases fit TRBD1. The junction had 13 bases not matched to a gene; V was cut back by 8 bases and J by 1 base. CDR1 is GTSNPN and CDR2 is SVGIG in the germline V gene (reference sequence). The CDR3 runs 15 residues.